A single sample is the source of the 15 T cell receptor gamma chains below, sequenced in a study of human gamma delta and Vdelta1 T cells. TCRdb re-called clones from the PCR reads using CATT. The sample yields roughly 410 gamma-chain clones, about 4.3% seen once. The sample was differentiated CD27- Vdelta1 gamma-delta T cells from blood. The receptor source for this set is a human donor in good health.

This clone occurred a few times. TCRdb lists the protein of a much larger clone for this DNA, which differs at residue 11, so this is likely a read error; the protein given here is translated from the DNA itself. The chain is built from TRGV9 and TRGJ1 or TRGJ2. Germline-derived CDR1 and CDR2 are GITISATS and ISYDGTV (reference sequence). The CDR3 has 14 residues. For the CDR3, the DNA is TGTGCCTTGTGGGAGGTGGGCCCCTCTTATAGGAAACTCTTT. Translation gives CALWEVGPSYRKLF.

This clone occurred a few times. The chain recombines TRGV3 with TRGJ1 or TRGJ2. The junction had 11 bases not matched to a gene; V was cut back by 1 base and J by 2 bases. Germline values: CDR1 VTNTFY, CDR2 YDVSTARD (reference sequence). CDR3 length: 16 amino acids. In DNA, the CDR3 is TGTGCCACCTGGGACAGAGGGGGGTTTGATTATTATAAGAAACTCTTT. Its translation: CATWDRGGFDYYKKLF.

This clone was seen only a few times. This likely traces to a read error, being one base from a far larger clone. The chain combines TRGV9 with TRGJ1 or TRGJ2. V lost 0 bases to trimming and J lost 6 bases; unmatched junction nucleotides: 8. This CDR3 has 14 amino acids. Germline V gene data show CDR1 as GITISATS and CDR2 as ISYDGTV (reference sequence). This chain's CDR3 is CALWEVCPSYKKLF. The CDR3 nucleotides read TGTGCCTTGTGGGAGGTGTGCCCCTCTTATAAGAAACTCTTT.

By share, this clone counts as medium-sized. TCRdb pairs this DNA with a much larger clone's protein that differs at residue 9, likely a read error; the protein shown was translated from the DNA. The rearrangement uses TRGV3 and TRGJ1 or TRGJ2. This CDR3 region has 11 residues. Per the germline V gene, CDR1 is VTNTFY and CDR2 is YDVSTARD (reference sequence). V lost 0 bases, J lost 14 bases, and 7 bases stayed unmatched. The CDR3 sequence: CATWDRQGELF. CDR3 nucleotide sequence: TGTGCCACCTGGGACAGGCAGGGGGAACTCTTT.

This clone ranks as large. The chain carries TRGV3 and TRGJ1 or TRGJ2. The CDR3 has 13 residues. Germline-derived CDR1 and CDR2 are VTNTFY and YDVSTARD (reference sequence). V trimming: 3 bases; J trimming: 7 bases; junction bases outside the gene matches: 9. The CDR3: CATWDGRRYKKLF. The DNA of the CDR3 is TGTGCCACCTGGGACGGGCGGAGGTATAAGAAACTCTTT.

Worth noting for this clone: TCRdb's listed protein matches a much larger clone and diverges from this DNA's translation at residues 7 and 8, likely through a read error; the protein shown comes from the DNA. The genes are TRGV2 and TRGJ1 or TRGJ2. No J gene is reported in TCRdb; it was inferred here by comparing the DNA with germline. With 3 bases clipped from V and 12 bases from J, the junction kept 8 bases outside the gene matches. The germline gives CDR1 EGSNGY, CDR2 YDSYNSKV. There are 11 residues in the CDR3. For the CDR3, the DNA is TGTGCCACCTGGGACAGGCCGGTGAAACTCTTT. Its translation: CATWDRPVKLF.

With respect to this clone: The protein recorded in TCRdb does not match the translated DNA at residue 5; the protein presented here comes from translating the DNA. Other DNA sequences in this sample translate to the same CDR3. The chain is built from TRGV9 and TRGJ1 or TRGJ2. Germline assignment: CDR1 GITISATS and CDR2 ISYDGTV (reference sequence). V dropped 12 bases and J dropped 10; count of bases not matched to a gene: 15. This CDR3 spans 11 amino acids. The CDR3 region is CAGWDDRKKLF. The CDR3 DNA reads as TGTGCCGGGTGGGATGACCGAAAGAAACTCTTT.

This clone is labeled medium-sized (0.01 to 0.1%). It differs at one base from a far larger clone, so likely a read error. The same CDR3 is also encoded by other DNA sequences in this sample. The V gene is TRGV9, the J gene TRGJ1 or TRGJ2. This CDR3 comprises 11 residues. After removal of 2 bases from V and 10 bases from J, the junction contained 5 bases not matched to a gene. Germline V CDR1 and CDR2: GITISATS, ISYDGTV (reference sequence). The DNA for the CDR3 is TGTGCCTTGTGGGAGGATCGAAAGAAACTCTTT. It translates to CALWEDRKKLF.

This clone is labeled as hyperexpanded. The same CDR3 also results from other DNA sequences found in this sample. The chain couples TRGV9 to TRGJ1 or TRGJ2. The CDR3 is made up of 14 amino acids. The V gene's germline CDR1 is GITISATS and CDR2 ISYDGTV (reference sequence). The ends lost 0 bases at V and 6 bases at J; junction bases unmatched: 8. Written as DNA, the CDR3 is TGTGCCTTGTGGGAGGTGGGCCCCTCTTATAAGAAACTCTTT. Its translation is CALWEVGPSYKKLF.

Sample share makes this clone medium-sized (0.01 to 0.1%). The mismatch at residue 6 between this DNA's translation and the TCRdb protein of a much larger clone likely reflects a read error; the protein shown is translated from the DNA. The rearrangement uses TRGV3 and TRGJ1 or TRGJ2. The germline V gene has CDR1 VTNTFY and CDR2 YDVSTARD (reference sequence). Unmatched junction bases numbered 8, after V lost 3 bases and J lost 12 bases. The CDR3 extends over 11 amino acids. This chain's CDR3 is CATWDGQGKLF. The CDR3 DNA is TGTGCCACCTGGGACGGGCAGGGGAAACTCTTT.

This clone showed up just a few times. Other DNA variants within this sample encode the same CDR3. V and J are TRGV9 and TRGJ1 or TRGJ2. Per the germline V gene, CDR1 is GITISATS and CDR2 is ISYDGTV (reference sequence). V lost 0 bases to trimming and J lost 16 bases; unmatched junction nucleotides: 30. The CDR3 has 18 amino acids. CDR3 coding DNA: TGTGCCTTGTGGGAGGTGATCCCCCAAGAGGTGGGGAAAAAAAAAAAGCTCTTT. Its protein product is CALWEVIPQEVGKKKKLF.

This clone was seen a handful of times. Translating this DNA gives a protein that differs at residue 9 from the TCRdb one, which belongs to a much larger clone; a read error is likely, and the protein shown is this translation. The chain couples TRGV3 to TRGJ1 or TRGJ2. The CDR3 runs to 11 residues. The germline V gene encodes CDR1 VTNTFY and CDR2 YDVSTARD (reference sequence). The CDR3 protein is CATWDRQGNLF. For the CDR3, the DNA is TGTGCTACCTGGGACAGGCAGGGGAATCTCTTT.

Comments on this clone: It is likely a read error: a sequence one base away is far more abundant. The V gene was identified as TRGV3, while no J gene was called. Per the germline V gene, CDR1 is VTNTFY and CDR2 is YDVSTARD (reference sequence). The CDR3 has 11 residues. The CDR3 bases are TGTGCCACCTGGGACAGGCAGGGAAAACTCTTT. It is translated as CATWDRQGKLF.

The J gene was not called, though the V gene is TRGV3. Germline values: CDR1 VTNTFY, CDR2 YDVSTARD (reference sequence). The CDR3 is made up of 11 amino acids. The CDR3 bases are TGTGCCACCTGGGACAGGCAGAGGAAAATATTT. Encoded protein: CATWDRQRKIF.

The chain is built from TRGV9 and TRGJ1 or TRGJ2. The CDR3 has 13 residues. The germline gives CDR1 GITISATS, CDR2 ISYDGTV (reference sequence). V was pared by 3 bases and J by 12 bases, with 14 bases of the junction left unmatched. CDR3 in DNA: TGTGCCTTGTGGGAGTTGGCAAGGGATCGGAAACTCTTT. Translation: CALWELARDRKLF.